This T cell receptor (beta chain) was sequenced during a study of blood T cell repertoires in COVID-19. Germline loops: CDR1 LGHNA, CDR2 YNFKEQ. Trimming removed 3 bases at V and 8 bases at J, with 10 bases between. The CDR3 consists of 12 residues. Authors' data handling: By means of reference gene primer amplification, nucleated cell counts were estimated. The repertoire was sequenced with immunoSEQ multiplex PCR; TCRdb's copy has only in-frame clones and lacks some. Clone size and the V and J calls come from that table; the DNA yielded D and trimming. The table records 80,000 to 100,000 clones, roughly 80% of them present only once.

This TCR was recovered from a man aged 55 to 69 with acute or convalescent COVID-19. The material sequenced was peripheral blood. J is TRBJ1-1 and V is TRBV4-2; D possibly corresponds to TRBD1 (6 bases). CDR3 in amino acids: CASSHPDREAFF. Written as DNA, the CDR3 is TGTGCCAGCAGCCATCCTGACAGGGAAGCTTTCTTT.